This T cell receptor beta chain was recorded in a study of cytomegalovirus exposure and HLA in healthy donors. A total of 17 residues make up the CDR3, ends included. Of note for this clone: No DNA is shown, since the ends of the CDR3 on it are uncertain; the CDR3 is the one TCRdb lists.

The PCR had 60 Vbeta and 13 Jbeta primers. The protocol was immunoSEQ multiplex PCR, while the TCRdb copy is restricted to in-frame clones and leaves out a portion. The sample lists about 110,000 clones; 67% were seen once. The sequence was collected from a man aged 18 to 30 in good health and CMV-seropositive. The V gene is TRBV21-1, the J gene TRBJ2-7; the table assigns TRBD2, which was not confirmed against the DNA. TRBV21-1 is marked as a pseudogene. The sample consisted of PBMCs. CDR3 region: CASSRRWASGSSYEQYV.